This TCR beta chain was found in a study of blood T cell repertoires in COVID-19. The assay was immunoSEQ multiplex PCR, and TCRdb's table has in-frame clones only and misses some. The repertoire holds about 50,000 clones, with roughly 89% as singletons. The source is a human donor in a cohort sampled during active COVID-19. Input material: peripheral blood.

CDR3 loop: CASSLQVMNTEAFF. DNA of the CDR3: TGCGCCAGCAGCTTGCAGGTGATGAACACTGAAGCTTTCTTT. This rearrangement joins TRBV5-1 to TRBJ1-1, with D hard to call. Germline lookup yields CDR1 SGHRS and CDR2 YFSETQ. The CDR3 has 14 residues. V lost 1 base and J 0 bases, leaving 7 bases between the germline ends.